These 28 T cell receptor beta chains originate from one sample sequenced in a study of T cell clones after liver transplantation. Assay used: immunoSEQ multiplex PCR; TCRdb lists only in-frame clones, some missing. The top ten clones hold less than 3% of a sample with 70,000 or so clones, about nine tenths of them seen once. The sample consisted of CD4+ T cells from blood, taken before liver transplant. These receptors originate from a human donor who received a liver transplant.

CDR3 sequence: CASSQGTATPNYGYTF. The CDR3, as DNA: TGCGCCAGCAGCCAAGGGACAGCAACTCCTAACTATGGCTACACCTTC. The chain employs TRBV5-1 and TRBJ1-2; TRBD1 matches at 7 bases. Germline-derived CDR1 and CDR2 are SGHRS and YFSETQ. V lost 4 bases and J lost 0; bases outside the gene matches: 9. CDR3 length: 16 residues.

The rearrangement links TRBV5-6 to TRBJ2-1; 7 positions agree with TRBD2. The CDR3 is 15 residues long. The V gene's germline CDR1 is SGHDT and CDR2 YYEEEE. Trimming at V came to 4 bases and at J to 6 bases, leaving 10 bases not matched to a gene. CDR3 nucleotides: TGTGCCAGCAGCGGGGCGGGAGCGCCGGGCAATGAGCAGTTCTTC. Translation gives CASSGAGAPGNEQFF.

V and J are TRBV10-1 and TRBJ2-1; D unclear. The CDR3 sequence is 11 residues long. Germline assignment: CDR1 WNHNN and CDR2 SYGVQD (reference sequence). The CDR3 DNA sequence: TGCGCAACGGAAGAGAACGATGAGCAGTTCTTC. This gives the protein CATEENDEQFF.

The chain uses TRBV6-5 and TRBJ1-2; D unresolved. The CDR3 spans 15 residues. Deletions cut 4 bases from V and 0 bases from J, with 12 bases between. Germline CDR1 and CDR2: MNHEY and SVGAGI. The CDR3 spells CASSFGPESNYGYTF. The CDR3 DNA is TGTGCCAGCAGTTTCGGACCGGAATCTAACTATGGCTACACCTTC.

This clone was seen more than once but under ten times. The genes are TRBV2 and TRBJ1-4; a possible D gene is TRBD1 (5 bases). The CDR3 length is 13 residues. Trimming pared 2 bases from V and 13 bases from J, leaving 14 bases between. Germline-derived CDR1 and CDR2 are SNHLY and FYNNEI. The CDR3: CASSETEAGTLFF. In nucleotides, the CDR3 is TGTGCCAGCAGTGAAACGGAGGCAGGGACACTGTTTTTT. Full variable domain (outside the CDR3, taken from reference TRBV2 and TRBJ1-4): EPEVTQTPSHQVTQMGQEVILRCVPISNHLYFYWYRQILGQKVEFLVSFYNNEISEKSEIFDDQFSVERPDGSNFTLKIRSTKLEDSAMYFCASSETEAGTLFFGSGTQLSVL.

The chain employs TRBV27 and TRBJ2-5, with 7 bases aligning to TRBD1. Trimming cost V 3 bases and J 2 bases; bases outside gene matches: 3. The CDR3 spans 14 residues. Germline lookup yields CDR1 MNHEY and CDR2 SMNVEV (reference sequence). CDR3: CASSFDREQETQYF. In DNA, the CDR3 is TGTGCCAGCAGTTTCGACAGGGAGCAAGAGACCCAGTACTTC.

The genes are TRBV19 and TRBJ2-4; a possible D gene is TRBD2 (6 bases). The CDR3 is 14 residues long. V was pared by 3 bases and J by 6 bases, with 12 bases between. The germline V gene encodes CDR1 LNHDA and CDR2 SQIVND (reference sequence). The CDR3 nucleotides read TGTGCCAGTAGTATGGAGGGACCTACAAACATTCAGTACTTC. Its protein is CASSMEGPTNIQYF.

Details on this clone: Other DNA variants within this sample encode the same CDR3. The chain carries TRBV5-1 and TRBJ2-7; the match to TRBD2 covers 16 bases. Germline V gene lookup returns CDR1 SGHRS and CDR2 YFSETQ. The V segment lost 4 bases and the J segment 2 bases; nucleotides outside the gene matches: 3. The CDR3 covers 16 residues. This chain's CDR3 is CASSPGLAGGPYEQYF. CDR3 in DNA: TGCGCCAGCAGCCCGGGACTAGCGGGAGGGCCCTACGAGCAGTACTTC.

The chain uses TRBV1 and TRBJ2-3; the table calls TRBD2, which could not be checked here. TRBV1 is listed as a pseudogene. The CDR3 has 18 amino acids. This CDR3 is CTSSQDEVILGVSDTQYF. The CDR3, as DNA: TGCACCAGCAGCCAAGATGAGGTAATCCTCGGGGTGTCAGATACGCAGTATTTT.

J is TRBJ2-7 and V is TRBV5-4; D uncertain. This CDR3 comprises 14 residues. Germline values: CDR1 SGHNT, CDR2 YYREEE (reference sequence). Trimming left V 0 bases short and J 0 bases short, with 7 bases between. The CDR3 sequence is CASSLGATSYEQYF. The CDR3 DNA sequence: TGTGCCAGCAGCTTGGGGGCGACCTCCTACGAGCAGTACTTC. Using reference TRBV5-4 and TRBJ2-7 for the parts outside the CDR3, the full variable domain is ETGVTQSPTHLIKTRGQQVTLRCSSQSGHNTVSWYQQALGQGPQFIFQYYREEENGRGNFPPRFSGLQFPNYSSELNVNALELDDSALYLCASSLGATSYEQYFGPGTRLTVT.

This chain uses TRBV21-1 with TRBJ2-2; the listed D gene, TRBD1, was not tested against the DNA. TRBV21-1 is a pseudogene. The CDR3 length is 17 residues. CDR3 nucleotide sequence: TGTGCCAGCAGCAAAGTCGTCGAGGACAGGTCTGCCGGGGAGCTGTTTTTT. Translated: CASSKVVEDRSAGELFF.

This chain connects TRBV15 to TRBJ2-7, with 7 bases matching TRBD2. This CDR3 comprises 14 residues. Trimming removed 6 bases from V and 3 bases from J; junction bases left unmatched: 8. Germline V gene lookup returns CDR1 LNHNV and CDR2 YYDKDF (reference sequence). For the CDR3, the DNA is TGTGCCACCAGTGAAAGACTAGCCAACTACGAGCAGTACTTC. This sequence encodes CATSERLANYEQYF.

The chain couples TRBV9 to TRBJ2-1; weak D call: TRBD2 (5 bases). From germline, CDR1 is SGDLS and CDR2 YYNGEE. V was pared by 0 bases and J by 6 bases, with 10 bases between. There are 14 residues in the CDR3. The CDR3 coding sequence is TGTGCCAGCAGCGTAGGGACTTTCCCCAATGAGCAGTTCTTC. Translation: CASSVGTFPNEQFF.

The rearrangement uses TRBV5-1 and TRBJ2-5; no firm D call. Germline V lookup: CDR1 SGHRS, CDR2 YFSETQ. This CDR3 is 13 amino acids long. The V gene lost 0 bases and the J gene lost 5 bases, with 8 bases spanning the gap. As DNA, the CDR3 is TGCGCCAGCAGCTTGGGGGCGGCGGAGACCCAGTACTTC. Amino acids: CASSLGAAETQYF.

The V call is TRBV11-3, the J call TRBJ2-7; the match to TRBD2 covers 8 bases. The V segment lost 1 base and the J segment 0 bases; nucleotides outside the gene matches: 5. Per germline, CDR1 SGHNT and CDR2 YENEEA. The CDR3 contains 16 residues. The CDR3 is CASSLVLSGSSYEQYF. The CDR3 DNA sequence: TGTGCCAGCAGCTTAGTCCTGAGCGGGAGCTCCTACGAGCAGTACTTC.

The genes are TRBV19 and TRBJ1-1; 8 nucleotides agree with TRBD1. V lost 8 bases to trimming and J lost 3 bases; unmatched junction nucleotides: 17. The CDR3 runs to 17 residues. Germline lookup yields CDR1 LNHDA and CDR2 SQIVND (reference sequence). The CDR3, as DNA: TGTGCCAGTGACCCTGGGTCAGGGGGCAACGTTGACACTGAAGCTTTCTTT. Its translation is CASDPGSGGNVDTEAFF.

In DNA, the CDR3 is TGTGCCAGCAGGGCTCCCAGCTCCTACGAGCAGTACTTC. Translation gives CASRAPSSYEQYF. V is TRBV2 and J is TRBJ2-7; D gene unclear. The CDR3 covers 13 residues. With 6 bases removed from V and 0 bases from J, the gap between germline ends came to 9 bases. Germline values: CDR1 SNHLY, CDR2 FYNNEI.

The CDR3 DNA follows: TGTGCCAGTAAATATGGCGGGGGGAACACTGAAGCTTTCTTT. Translation: CASKYGGGNTEAFF. The rearrangement joins TRBV19 to TRBJ1-1; D might be TRBD1 (5 bases). Trimming removed 7 bases at V and 1 base at J, with 13 bases between. This CDR3 region has 14 residues. Germline V gives CDR1 LNHDA, CDR2 SQIVND (reference sequence).

V usage is TRBV19 and J usage is TRBJ1-1, with D possibly TRBD1 on 5 matching bases. V was clipped by 1 base and J by 7 bases, with 19 bases between them. Germline V CDR1 and CDR2: LNHDA, SQIVND (reference sequence). The CDR3 runs 16 residues. This chain's CDR3 is CASSIGEGRAENEAFF. The CDR3 DNA follows: TGTGCCAGTAGTATAGGTGAGGGCAGGGCAGAAAATGAAGCTTTCTTT.

V is TRBV15 and J is TRBJ1-4; D is uncertain. The germline V gene has CDR1 LNHNV and CDR2 YYDKDF (reference sequence). Trimming pared 0 bases from V and 7 bases from J, leaving 12 bases between. CDR3 length equals 15 residues. CDR3 DNA: TGTGCCACCAGCAGAGATGCAGGAAAGACTGAAAAACTGTTTTTT. This sequence encodes CATSRDAGKTEKLFF.

The V call is TRBV5-1, the J call TRBJ1-6; D call uncertain. V was shortened by 5 bases and J by 6 bases, with 9 bases between the two germline ends. CDR1 SGHRS and CDR2 YFSETQ come from the germline V gene. The CDR3 loop spans 13 amino acids. The CDR3 loop reads CASRSESNSPLHF. The CDR3 DNA follows: TGCGCCAGCAGGTCCGAAAGTAATTCACCCCTCCACTTT.

CDR3 protein: CASSWAGEQYF. CDR3 nucleotides: TGTGCCAGCAGCTGGGCTGGAGAGCAGTACTTC. The chain combines TRBV5-6 with TRBJ2-7; D is ambiguous. CDR3 length equals 11 residues. Germline V CDR1 and CDR2: SGHDT, YYEEEE. V was pared by 3 bases and J by 7 bases, with 8 bases between.

The chain joins TRBV7-9 to TRBJ2-5; D remains unclear. Between the trimmed V and J ends, which lost 5 bases and 2 bases, there was a span of 6 bases. Germline loops: CDR1 SEHNR, CDR2 FQNEAQ (reference sequence). There are 12 residues in the CDR3. CDR3 sequence: CASSTSQETQYF. The CDR3, as DNA: TGTGCCAGCAGCACTTCTCAAGAGACCCAGTACTTC.

This rearrangement joins TRBV2 to TRBJ2-2; D is possibly TRBD2 (5 bases). Trimming pared 3 bases from V and 0 bases from J, leaving 17 bases between. Germline loops: CDR1 SNHLY, CDR2 FYNNEI. The length of the CDR3 is 18 residues. The CDR3 sequence: CASSDGLTTRSNTGELFF. The CDR3 nucleotides are TGTGCCAGCAGTGACGGACTTACTACTAGATCGAACACCGGGGAGCTGTTTTTT.

The chain employs TRBV6-1 and TRBJ2-7, with D possibly TRBD2 on 5 matching bases. CDR1 and CDR2 (germline): MNHNS, SASEGT. The CDR3 is made up of 13 amino acids. Trimming removed 7 bases from V and 5 bases from J, with 15 bases in between. The CDR3 reads CASKDWALDEQYF. In DNA, the CDR3 is TGTGCCAGCAAGGACTGGGCCCTTGACGAGCAGTACTTC.

J is TRBJ2-3 and V is TRBV7-3; tentative D call: TRBD2 (5 bases). The CDR3 totals 17 residues. Between the trimmed V and J ends, which lost 5 bases and 0 bases, there was a span of 18 bases. Germline V lookup: CDR1 SGHTA, CDR2 FQGTGA. The CDR3, as DNA: TGTGCCAGCAGCCCCTCCTCGGGGAGAGCTAGCACAGATACGCAGTATTTT. It is translated as CASSPSSGRASTDTQYF. The whole variable domain, remainder taken from reference TRBV7-3 and TRBJ2-3, is GAGVSQTPSNKVTEKGKYVELRCDPISGHTALYWYRQSLGQGPEFLIYFQGTGAADDSGLPNDRFFAVRPEGSVSTLKIQRTERGDSAVYLCASSPSSGRASTDTQYFGPGTRLTVL.

This chain uses TRBV9 with TRBJ2-7; TRBD2 is a possible D gene (6 bases). Germline CDR1 is SGDLS and CDR2 is YYNGEE. Trimming shortened V by 0 bases and J by 7 bases, and 14 bases separated the two germline ends. This CDR3 is 14 amino acids long. CDR3: CASSVALNGGEQYF. The CDR3 coding sequence is TGTGCCAGCAGCGTAGCCCTAAATGGGGGGGAGCAGTACTTC.

The chain has TRBV28 and TRBJ2-7; no definite D call. V was trimmed by 1 base and J by 2 bases, leaving 3 bases between them. CDR3 length equals 12 residues. Germline V gene lookup returns CDR1 MDHEN and CDR2 SYDVKM. Written as DNA, the CDR3 is TGTGCCAGCAGTTTATTGGCCTACGAGCAGTACTTC. Residues: CASSLLAYEQYF.